This TCR beta chain is drawn from a study of shared clonotypes between healthy human individuals. The study's findings and limits: Researchers found naive subsets generally carried larger estimated richness than memory subsets. Exclusively blood specimens were collected; tissue repertoires likely differ.

Deep was the level at which the assay was run. In the sorted-subset replicate PCRs, 200 ng DNA, 25,000 to 30,000 T cell genomes, was used. Profiling relied on immunoSEQ multiplex PCR, and the TCRdb table lists in-frame clones only, not all of them. The sample lists 2,100,000 or so clones, under 97% occurring once. On this clone: Its antigen remains unidentified.

The CDR3 covers 14 residues. From germline, CDR1 is MNHNY and CDR2 SVGAGI (reference sequence). With V trimmed by 5 bases and J by 4 bases, 6 bases remained unmatched. Sequencing used naive CD4+ T cells sorted from blood. The sample's subset: CD45RA+ positively selected. The chain combines TRBV6-6 with TRBJ2-7; TRBD1 matches 9 bases. The receptor was isolated from a man aged 18 to 30 in good health. CDR3 loop: CASSNLQGAYEQYF. The CDR3 DNA reads as TGTGCCAGCAGTAACCTACAGGGGGCGTACGAGCAGTACTTC.